This is a list of T cell receptor beta chains from one sample in a study of cytomegalovirus exposure and HLA in healthy donors. The table came from immunoSEQ multiplex PCR; TCRdb's copy has only in-frame clones and leaves some out. This sample has about 78,000 clones, with about four fifths found just once. Specimen: PBMCs. The receptors shown here come from a woman in her forties or fifties in good health and CMV-seronegative. Each CDR3 is given with its conserved first and last residue. A D gene is named only where the DNA matches it firmly. The size entry is marked missing in some rows and otherwise reads once, few, many or a size class.

v_gene	j_gene	d_gene	abundance	CDR3aa	CDR3nt
TRBV13	TRBJ2-5	TRBD1	few	CASTRGTIQETQYF	TGTGCCAGCACCAGGGGGACAATCCAAGAGACCCAGTACTTC
TRBV11-3	TRBJ2-5	-	-	CASSLDRETQYF	TGTGCCAGCAGCTTAGATCGAGAGACCCAGTACTTC
TRBV2	TRBJ1-5	TRBD1	-	CASSVGRGQGAHQPQHF	TGTGCCAGCAGTGTGGGTAGGGGACAGGGCGCACACCAGCCCCAGCATTTT
TRBV6-5	TRBJ1-1	TRBD1	-	CASSYSNRGNTEAFF	TGTGCCAGCAGTTACTCGAACAGGGGGAACACTGAAGCTTTCTTT
TRBV30	TRBJ2-3	-	-	CAWSVQGNTQYF	TGTGCCTGGAGTGTACAGGGAAATACGCAGTATTTT
TRBV19	TRBJ2-4	-	-	CASSAPGDIAKNIQYF	TGTGCCAGTAGCGCTCCCGGGGACATAGCCAAAAACATTCAGTACTTC
TRBV11-3	TRBJ2-1	-	few	CASSLGGSPRNEQFF	TGTGCCAGCAGCCTGGGAGGCTCCCCTCGGAATGAGCAGTTCTTC
TRBV10-3	TRBJ2-1	-	-	CAIWESSSSYNEQFF	TGTGCCATCTGGGAGAGTTCGAGCTCCTACAATGAGCAGTTCTTC
TRBV6-5	TRBJ2-1	-	-	CASSYVQGSYNEQFF	TGTGCCAGCAGTTACGTCCAGGGCTCCTACAATGAGCAGTTCTTC
TRBV15	TRBJ1-2	TRBD1	-	CATSRAPGQILANYGYTF	TGTGCCACCAGCAGAGCTCCGGGACAGATATTAGCTAACTATGGCTACACCTTC
TRBV6-6	TRBJ2-1	TRBD2	-	CASQPSAAGNYNEQFF	TGTGCCAGCCAACCTTCCGCAGCGGGAAACTACAATGAGCAGTTCTTC
TRBV5-6	TRBJ2-3	-	-	CASSLRGTSGTDTQYF	TGTGCCAGCAGCTTGAGGGGGACATCAGGCACAGATACGCAGTATTTT
TRBV30	TRBJ2-1	-	-	CAWSSSGYNEQFF	TGTGCCTGGAGTTCATCGGGTTACAATGAGCAGTTCTTC
TRBV23-1	TRBJ1-2	TRBD1	-	CASSPPRDRGPHKNYGYTF	TGCGCCAGCAGTCCGCCGCGGGACAGGGGGCCCCACAAGAACTATGGCTACACCTTC
TRBV7-6	TRBJ1-4	-	-	CASSPRGTETNEKLFF	TGTGCCAGCAGTCCTCGGGGTACCGAAACTAATGAAAAACTGTTTTTT
TRBV27	TRBJ1-5	TRBD1	-	CASSRTGGGNQPQHF	TGTGCCAGCAGTCGGACAGGGGGTGGCAATCAGCCCCAGCATTTT
TRBV29-1	TRBJ2-3	-	-	CSVNHRSSSDTQYF	TGCAGCGTAAACCATCGGTCATCATCGGATACGCAGTATTTT
TRBV30	TRBJ2-2	TRBD1	-	CAQRQGEYGELFF	TGTGCCCAAAGACAGGGGGAGTACGGGGAGCTGTTTTTT
TRBV10-1	TRBJ2-1	TRBD2	-	CASSEGSGRKVNEQFF	TGCGCCAGCAGTGAGGGTAGCGGGAGAAAGGTTAATGAGCAGTTCTTC
TRBV11-2	TRBJ2-3	TRBD1	-	CASSLEGTGTLDTQYF	TGTGCCAGCAGCTTGGAGGGGACAGGGACCTTAGATACGCAGTATTTT
TRBV5-6	TRBJ1-5	-	-	CASSLRQVNSNQPQHF	TGTGCCAGCAGCTTGCGCCAGGTCAATAGCAATCAGCCCCAGCATTTT
TRBV6-4	TRBJ2-7	-	-	CASSDSNPKRGEQYF	TGTGCCAGCAGTGACTCAAACCCAAAGAGGGGGGAGCAGTACTTC
TRBV7-2	TRBJ1-6	TRBD1	-	CASSLTAGQGFEPLHF	TGTGCCAGCAGCTTAACTGCGGGACAGGGGTTTGAACCCCTCCACTTT
TRBV9	TRBJ2-1	-	-	CASSVGAGEGNEQFF	TGTGCCAGCAGCGTGGGGGCGGGAGAGGGCAATGAGCAGTTCTTC
TRBV6-5	TRBJ1-2	-	-	CASSYSTGANYGYTF	TGTGCCAGCAGTTACTCGACGGGAGCTAACTATGGCTACACCTTC
TRBV16	TRBJ2-7	TRBD2	-	CASSQSRGLAGATYEQYF	TGTGCCAGCAGCCAATCTAGGGGACTAGCGGGAGCCACCTACGAGCAGTACTTC
TRBV13	TRBJ2-2	TRBD2	-	CASSPGLAVTGELFF	TGTGCCAGCAGCCCGGGACTAGCGGTGACCGGGGAGCTGTTTTTT
TRBV5-1	TRBJ2-1	TRBD1	-	CASSIRTGENEQFF	TGCGCCAGCAGCATCAGGACAGGGGAGAATGAGCAGTTCTTC
TRBV30	TRBJ1-1	-	-	CAWSDRATEAFF	TGTGCCTGGAGCGACAGAGCCACTGAAGCTTTCTTT
TRBV6-6	TRBJ1-2	TRBD1	once	CASSYTGQIDGYTF	TGTGCCAGCAGTTACACGGGACAGATTGATGGCTACACCTTC
TRBV6-5	TRBJ1-2	TRBD1	once	CASSLRQGAYGYTF	TGTGCCAGCAGTTTACGACAGGGGGCTTATGGCTACACCTTC
TRBV9	TRBJ1-5	-	-	CASSAVPTVTNNQPQHF	TGTGCCAGCAGCGCGGTTCCGACAGTCACTAACAATCAGCCCCAGCATTTT
TRBV4-1	TRBJ2-7	TRBD1	-	CASSPMGQRSYEQYF	TGCGCCAGCAGCCCAATGGGACAGCGCTCCTACGAGCAGTACTTC
TRBV19	TRBJ1-2	TRBD1	-	CASSPLLLNRGRDSGYTF	TGTGCCAGCAGTCCCCTCCTCCTCAACAGGGGGCGCGATAGTGGCTACACCTTC
TRBV19	TRBJ1-1	-	-	CASSTPWAAGAEAFF	TGTGCCAGTAGTACCCCATGGGCCGCCGGCGCTGAAGCTTTCTTT
TRBV30	TRBJ1-6	TRBD1	-	CAWGRPGQVSDSPLHF	TGTGCCTGGGGCCGACCGGGACAGGTATCCGATTCACCCCTCCACTTT
TRBV7-3	TRBJ2-1	TRBD2	-	CASSSSTSGRRFF	TGTGCCAGCAGCTCATCGACTAGCGGGAGAAGGTTCTTC
TRBV9	TRBJ2-2	TRBD1	few	CASSGTGGANTGELFF	TGTGCCAGCAGCGGGACAGGGGGCGCAAACACCGGGGAGCTGTTTTTT
TRBV5-1	TRBJ1-2	TRBD1	-	CASSPQGVDRNYGYTF	TGCGCCAGCAGTCCCCAGGGGGTCGATAGGAACTATGGCTACACCTTC
TRBV6-4	TRBJ2-1	TRBD2	-	CASSSGGANEQFF	TGTGCCAGCAGTAGCGGGGGGGCAAATGAGCAGTTCTTC
TRBV4-3	TRBJ2-5	TRBD1	-	CASSHLTGVGETQYF	TGCGCCAGCAGCCATCTCACAGGGGTAGGGGAGACCCAGTACTTC
TRBV4-1	TRBJ2-1	TRBD1	-	CASSQVVGDRGYNEQFF	TGCGCCAGCAGCCAAGTAGTTGGGGACAGGGGTTACAATGAGCAGTTCTTC
TRBV15	TRBJ1-3	TRBD1	-	CATSSSPGQGTGNTIYF	TGTGCCACCAGCAGTTCGCCGGGACAGGGAACTGGAAACACCATATATTTT
TRBV2	TRBJ1-2	TRBD1	-	CASSDQRDSNNYGYTF	TGTGCCAGCAGTGATCAACGGGACAGTAATAACTATGGCTACACCTTC
TRBV5-1	TRBJ2-2	-	-	CASRKESQGTGELFF	TGCGCCAGCAGAAAGGAATCACAGGGTACCGGGGAGCTGTTTTTT
TRBV18	TRBJ2-7	TRBD1	-	CASSPPRTGANYEQYF	TGTGCCAGCTCACCACCCCGGACAGGGGCGAACTACGAGCAGTACTTC
TRBV5-8	TRBJ2-7	-	-	CASSLVQGPGGDEQYF	TGTGCCAGCAGCTTGGTGCAGGGCCCAGGAGGGGACGAGCAGTACTTC
TRBV6-1	TRBJ2-3	-	-	CASSDPTGTKSDTQYF	TGTGCCAGCAGTGATCCGACAGGTACCAAATCTGATACGCAGTATTTT
TRBV28	TRBJ2-5	TRBD2	-	CASSRLAGFETQYF	TGTGCCAGCTCCCGACTAGCGGGATTCGAGACCCAGTACTTC
TRBV6-4	TRBJ2-1	-	-	CASSPNSLRDEQFF	TGTGCCAGCAGTCCAAACTCCCTGAGGGATGAGCAGTTCTTC
TRBV18	TRBJ2-1	-	-	CASSGRVNEQFF	TGTGCCAGCTCAGGCAGGGTGAATGAGCAGTTCTTC
TRBV18	TRBJ2-2	-	-	CASSPSDTGELFF	TGTGCCAGCTCACCATCGGACACCGGGGAGCTGTTTTTT
TRBV4-3	TRBJ2-2	-	-	CASSQGESSVWAGELFF	TGCGCCAGCAGCCAAGGGGAGTCTAGCGTGTGGGCCGGGGAGCTGTTTTTT
TRBV2	TRBJ1-5	-	-	CASSNRGRDNQPQHF	TGTGCCAGCAGTAACCGTGGCAGGGACAATCAGCCCCAGCATTTT
TRBV14	TRBJ2-3	TRBD2	-	CASSPLAGNTDTQYF	TGTGCCAGCAGCCCACTAGCGGGGAACACAGATACGCAGTATTTT
TRBV6-1	TRBJ1-1	-	-	CASSEGAKGAEAFF	TGTGCCAGCAGTGAAGGGGCGAAGGGGGCTGAAGCTTTCTTT
TRBV5-1	TRBJ2-1	-	-	CASSEQGYEQFF	TGCGCCAGCAGCGAACAGGGTTATGAGCAGTTCTTC
TRBV6-1	TRBJ2-5	-	-	CASSEVRGRLADVETQYF	TGTGCCAGCAGTGAAGTCAGGGGCCGGCTGGCGGATGTAGAGACCCAGTACTTC